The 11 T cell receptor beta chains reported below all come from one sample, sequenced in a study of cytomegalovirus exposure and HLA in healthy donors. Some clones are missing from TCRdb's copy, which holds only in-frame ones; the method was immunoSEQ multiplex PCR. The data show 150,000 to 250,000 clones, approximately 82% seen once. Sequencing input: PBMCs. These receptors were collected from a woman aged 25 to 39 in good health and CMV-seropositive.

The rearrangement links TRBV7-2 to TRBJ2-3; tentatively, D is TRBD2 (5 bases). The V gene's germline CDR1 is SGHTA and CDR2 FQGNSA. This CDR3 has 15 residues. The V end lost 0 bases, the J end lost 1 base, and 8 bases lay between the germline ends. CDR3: CASSLAGAGTDTQYF. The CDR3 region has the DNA TGTGCCAGCAGCTTAGCGGGAGCCGGCACAGATACGCAGTATTTT.

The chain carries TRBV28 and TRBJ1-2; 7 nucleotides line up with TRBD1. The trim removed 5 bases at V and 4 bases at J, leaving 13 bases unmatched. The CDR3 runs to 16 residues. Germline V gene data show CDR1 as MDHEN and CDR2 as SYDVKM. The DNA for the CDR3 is TGTGCCAGCAGTAACTTACAGGGGAGTGGAGGCTATGGCTACACCTTC. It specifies CASSNLQGSGGYGYTF.

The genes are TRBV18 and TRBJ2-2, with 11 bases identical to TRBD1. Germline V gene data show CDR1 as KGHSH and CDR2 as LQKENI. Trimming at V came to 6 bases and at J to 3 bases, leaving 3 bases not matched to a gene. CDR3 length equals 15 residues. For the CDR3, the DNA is TGTGCCAGCTCTCTGGACAGGGGGCACACCGGGGAGCTGTTTTTT. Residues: CASSLDRGHTGELFF.

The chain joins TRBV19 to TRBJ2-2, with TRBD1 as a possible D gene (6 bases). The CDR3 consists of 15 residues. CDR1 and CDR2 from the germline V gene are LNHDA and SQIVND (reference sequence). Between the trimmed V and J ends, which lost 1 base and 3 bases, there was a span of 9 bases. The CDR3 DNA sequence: TGTGCCAGTAGTATAGCAAACAGGGACACCGGGGAGCTGTTTTTT. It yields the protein CASSIANRDTGELFF.

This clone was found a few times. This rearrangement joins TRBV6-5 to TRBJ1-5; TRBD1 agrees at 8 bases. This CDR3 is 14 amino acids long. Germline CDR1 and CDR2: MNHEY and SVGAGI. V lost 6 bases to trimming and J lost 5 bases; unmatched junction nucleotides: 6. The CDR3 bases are TGTGCCAGCAGGCGGACAGGGCCTGATCAGCCCCAGCATTTT. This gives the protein CASRRTGPDQPQHF.

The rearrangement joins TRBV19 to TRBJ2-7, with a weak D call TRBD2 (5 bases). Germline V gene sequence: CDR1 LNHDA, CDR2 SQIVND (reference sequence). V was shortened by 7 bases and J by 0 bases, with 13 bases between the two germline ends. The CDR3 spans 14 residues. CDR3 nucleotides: TGTGCCAGTATGGAGAGCGGAATCTCCTACGAGCAGTACTTC. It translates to CASMESGISYEQYF.

CDR3 nucleotides: TGTGCCAGCAGCCAAGATCAGGCGTCGAACACTGAAGCTTTCTTT. Translation: CASSQDQASNTEAFF. V usage is TRBV14 and J usage is TRBJ1-1; D is unclear. The V end lost 0 bases, the J end lost 1 base, and 9 bases lay between the germline ends. This CDR3 contains 15 residues. The V gene's germline CDR1 is SGHDN and CDR2 FVKESK.

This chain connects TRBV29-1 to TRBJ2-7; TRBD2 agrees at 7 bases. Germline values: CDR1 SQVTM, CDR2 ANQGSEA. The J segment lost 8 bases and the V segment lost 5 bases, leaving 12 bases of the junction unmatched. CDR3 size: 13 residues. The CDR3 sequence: CSVQYREGTQQYF. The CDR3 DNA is TGCAGCGTTCAATATAGGGAGGGTACGCAGCAGTACTTC.

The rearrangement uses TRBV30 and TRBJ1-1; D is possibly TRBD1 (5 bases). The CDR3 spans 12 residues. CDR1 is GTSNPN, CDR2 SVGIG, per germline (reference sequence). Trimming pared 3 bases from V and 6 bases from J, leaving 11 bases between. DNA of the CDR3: TGTGCCTGGAGCAAAATCAGGGCTGAAGCTTTCTTT. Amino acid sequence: CAWSKIRAEAFF.

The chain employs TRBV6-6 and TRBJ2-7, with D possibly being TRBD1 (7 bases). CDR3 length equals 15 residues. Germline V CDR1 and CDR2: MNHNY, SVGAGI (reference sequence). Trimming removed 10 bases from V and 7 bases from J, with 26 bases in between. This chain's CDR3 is CATINSGQGGDEQYF. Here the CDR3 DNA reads TGTGCCACCATAAACTCGGGGCAGGGGGGAGATGAGCAGTACTTC.

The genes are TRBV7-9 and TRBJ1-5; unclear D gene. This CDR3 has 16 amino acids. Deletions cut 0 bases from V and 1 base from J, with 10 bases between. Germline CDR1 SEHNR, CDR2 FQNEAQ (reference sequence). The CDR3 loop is CASSLAGNPSNQPQHF. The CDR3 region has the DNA TGTGCCAGCAGCTTAGCGGGCAACCCCAGCAATCAGCCCCAGCATTTT.